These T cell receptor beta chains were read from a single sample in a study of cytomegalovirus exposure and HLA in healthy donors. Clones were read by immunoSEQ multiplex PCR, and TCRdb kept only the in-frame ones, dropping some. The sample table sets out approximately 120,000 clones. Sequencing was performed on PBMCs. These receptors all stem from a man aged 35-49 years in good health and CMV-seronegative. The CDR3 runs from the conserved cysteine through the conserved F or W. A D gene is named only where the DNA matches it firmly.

CASSLSLVANEQFF,TRBJ2-1,-,TRBV7-6
CAWSASGPTEAFF,TRBJ1-1,-,TRBV30
CASSITGTSGSQETQYF,TRBJ2-5,TRBD2,TRBV19
CASSSGTIAYNEQFF,TRBJ2-1,TRBD2,TRBV5-4
CSVGQKANYGYTF,TRBJ1-2,-,TRBV29-1
CASSPPSLDTQYF,TRBJ2-3,-,TRBV18
CASSLALGQGQETQYF,TRBJ2-5,TRBD1,TRBV7-9
CASVGQVNTEAFF,TRBJ1-1,TRBD1,TRBV5-6
CAISRQGAGTEAFF,TRBJ1-1,TRBD1,TRBV10-3
CASSLAEPTGEQFF,TRBJ2-1,-,TRBV14
CASSFRGHGELFF,TRBJ2-2,-,TRBV28
CASSYGQKTLGETQYF,TRBJ2-5,-,TRBV2
CAISERASGSFDNEQFF,TRBJ2-1,TRBD2,TRBV10-3
CASSLISGGNQPQHF,TRBJ1-5,-,TRBV5-1
CASSLEYPSGSQTQYF,TRBJ2-5,TRBD2,TRBV13
CASSSSGNEQYF,TRBJ2-7,TRBD2,TRBV19
CASSVAETQYF,TRBJ2-5,-,TRBV9
CSEVEGLNTEAFF,TRBJ1-1,-,TRBV29-1
CASSALQGSGNTIYF,TRBJ1-3,-,TRBV6-1
CASSLNRGSSGNTIYF,TRBJ1-3,-,TRBV7-6
CASSPGTGAERGYTF,TRBJ1-2,TRBD1,TRBV18
CASSISVAGELFF,TRBJ2-2,-,TRBV27
CASSFLAGEQYF,TRBJ2-5,TRBD2,TRBV5-6
CDQQCKGAEEKLFF,TRBJ1-4,TRBD1,TRBV11-3
CASSLVSNRGTGELFF,TRBJ2-2,TRBD1,TRBV11-3
CASSAELGNQPQHF,TRBJ1-5,-,TRBV5-1
CASSPFYTEAFF,TRBJ1-1,-,TRBV11-2
CASSLGLSADTQYF,TRBJ2-3,-,TRBV7-9
CASSQARDRFSYEQYF,TRBJ2-7,TRBD1,TRBV7-8
CASSAGFFGPQHF,TRBJ1-5,-,TRBV19
CAWSNPRGAGQFYNEQFF,TRBJ2-1,TRBD2,TRBV30
CASSSRQGYTGELFF,TRBJ2-2,TRBD1,TRBV11-3
CASSLGWGQGNEKLFF,TRBJ1-4,TRBD1,TRBV11-3
CASSLGQGARYGYTF,TRBJ1-2,TRBD1,TRBV13
CASSLGGESYGYTF,TRBJ1-2,-,TRBV11-3
CASRGWGGGETQYF,TRBJ2-5,-,TRBV11-2
CASSLYRLAGEYEQYF,TRBJ2-7,TRBD2,TRBV5-6
CASSDSEAWVHEQYF,TRBJ2-7,-,TRBV2
CASSDASPPGVTREQYF,TRBJ2-7,-,TRBV6-4
CASSQVDRVVNYGYTF,TRBJ1-2,TRBD1,TRBV4-1
CASSINPRRELAGGRSENEQFF,TRBJ2-1,TRBD2,TRBV19
CASSLPRGLETQYF,TRBJ2-5,-,TRBV7-2
CASARQGLTDTQYF,TRBJ2-3,TRBD1,TRBV6-5
CASSQDLNVRQDMNTEAFF,TRBJ1-1,-,TRBV4-2
CASSSRVAYEQYF,-,-,TRBV11-2
CASSLEGTNPYEQYF,TRBJ2-7,-,TRBV5-1
CASSLAHPGLYNEQFF,TRBJ2-1,-,TRBV5-1
CASSLGLLAGDTQYF,TRBJ2-3,TRBD2,TRBV5-1
CASSSGTSGGVVAREQYF,TRBJ2-7,TRBD2,TRBV11-2
CASSEIPGAERSGNTIYF,TRBJ1-3,-,TRBV10-2
CASSPSGSTQYF,TRBJ2-3,TRBD2,TRBV27
CASSERGLSNQPQHF,TRBJ1-5,-,TRBV6-1
CASSVITTEAFF,TRBJ1-1,-,TRBV7-9
CASSQGLTDTQYF,TRBJ2-3,-,TRBV4-3
CASSYSSQGYEQFF,TRBJ2-1,-,TRBV6-6
CASSSLPGTEAFF,TRBJ1-1,-,TRBV19
CASSWGHSYGYTF,TRBJ1-2,-,TRBV5-6